Only a few counts were recorded for the clone carrying this TCR beta chain. No antigen is known for it. The time point is: newly diagnosed GD, antithyroid drugs for less than 3 months. Scientists built the TCR library using RNA that was extracted from PBMCs. Tubes containing EDTA received about 9.4 milliliters of drawn peripheral blood. The sample is drawn from a study of regulatory T cells in long-lasting Graves disease. Whole-study findings and limits: Limited samples may have lowered accuracy. Only peripheral blood was studied, not thyroid tissue. TCR diversity was lower in persistent Graves' patients than in newly diagnosed ones.

Germline trimming cut 8 bases from V and 9 bases from J; bases unmatched to any gene: 9. Germline V lookup: CDR1 SQVTM, CDR2 ANQGSEA. CDR3 length: 12 residues. Building the TCR beta libraries relied on iRepertoire HTBI primers, and CDR3 regions underwent Arm-PCR. TCRdb processed the multiplex PCR reads anew with MiXCR; each CDR3 protein has one entry. The sample lists more than 300,000 distinct CDR3 sequences, around 16% seen once, with over 20% in the top ten. This rearrangement joins TRBV29-1 to TRBJ2-1, with 8 bases aligning to TRBD1. The specimen was peripheral blood mononuclear cells (PBMCs), collected at new diagnosis, from a patient treated with antithyroid drugs. This clonotype originated in a female donor with Graves disease. In DNA form, the CDR3 reads TGCAGCCCGAGGGTACAGGGGGGTGAGCAGTTCTTC. Protein product: CSPRVQGGEQFF.